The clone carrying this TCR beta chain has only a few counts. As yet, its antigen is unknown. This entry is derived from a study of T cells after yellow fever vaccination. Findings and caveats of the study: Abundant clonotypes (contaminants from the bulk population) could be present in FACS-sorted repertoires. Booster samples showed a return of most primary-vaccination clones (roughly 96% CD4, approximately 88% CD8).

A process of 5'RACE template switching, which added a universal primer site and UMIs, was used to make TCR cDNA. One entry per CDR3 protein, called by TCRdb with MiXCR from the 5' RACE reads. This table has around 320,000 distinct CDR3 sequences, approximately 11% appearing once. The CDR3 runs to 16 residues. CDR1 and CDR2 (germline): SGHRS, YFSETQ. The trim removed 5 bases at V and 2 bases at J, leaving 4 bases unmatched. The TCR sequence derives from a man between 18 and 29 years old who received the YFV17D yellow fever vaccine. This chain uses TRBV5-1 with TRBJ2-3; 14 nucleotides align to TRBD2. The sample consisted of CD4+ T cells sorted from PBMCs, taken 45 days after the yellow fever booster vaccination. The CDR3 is CASRTGLAGVTDTQYF. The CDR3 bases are TGCGCCAGCAGGACGGGACTAGCGGGGGTCACAGATACGCAGTATTTT.